The 29 T cell receptor beta chains listed next were all sequenced from one sample in a study of blood T cells in healthy people across ages. It was with a sample-barcoded 5' primer and a J-beta primer mix that a second PCR of roughly 7 to 11 cycles was run. TCRdb called the 5' RACE reads again in MiXCR, with one record for every CDR3 protein. The table shows some 1.5 million distinct CDR3 sequences, with under 30% occurring only once. The sequencing sample was made of blood. The origin of the receptors is a woman younger than 45 in good health.

The genes are TRBV11-2 and TRBJ2-7; D gene uncertain. Germline V lookup: CDR1 SGHAT, CDR2 FQNNGV. V shed 5 bases and J shed 7 bases, with 18 bases lying between them. The length of the CDR3 is 14 residues. The CDR3 DNA reads as TGTGCCAGCAGCCTGTTTGGACGGAACCATGAGCAGTACTTC. This encodes CASSLFGRNHEQYF.

In regard to this clonotype: Compared with germline, one end of the junction differs, possibly owing to a read error. The genes are TRBV2 and TRBJ2-1; 10 nucleotides match TRBD1. The length of the CDR3 is 14 residues. Germline CDR1 reads SNHLY; CDR2 reads FYNNEI. The CDR3 bases are TGTACCAGCATAAGGGACAGGGGTCGAGATGAGCAGTTCTTC. It translates to CTSIRDRGRDEQFF.

This clonotype appeared a few times. The gene calls are TRBV29-1 and TRBJ1-2, with D perhaps TRBD1 (6 bases). V dropped 6 bases and J dropped 4 bases, with 15 bases sitting between them. Germline CDR1 reads SQVTM; CDR2 reads ANQGSEA. CDR3 length: 13 amino acids. The CDR3 is CSVPKQGAYGYTF. The CDR3 region has the DNA TGCAGCGTCCCGAAACAGGGTGCCTATGGCTACACCTTC.

V usage is TRBV25-1 and J usage is TRBJ1-2; 9 nucleotides align to TRBD1. The CDR3 runs to 15 residues. Germline trimming cut 3 bases from V and 4 bases from J; bases unmatched to any gene: 6. Germline V lookup: CDR1 MGHDK, CDR2 SYGVNS. CDR3 bases: TGTGCCAGCAGTGACCTGAAGGGACAGGGCTATGGCTACACCTTC. Encoded protein: CASSDLKGQGYGYTF.

This chain uses TRBV20-1 with TRBJ2-2; 7 bases fit TRBD1. V lost 4 bases to trimming and J lost 5 bases; unmatched junction nucleotides: 4. This CDR3 has 13 amino acids. The germline CDR1 and CDR2 sequences are DFQATT and SNEGSKA (reference sequence). CDR3 residues: CSAKTGWTGELFF. The CDR3 coding sequence is TGCAGTGCTAAGACAGGGTGGACCGGGGAGCTGTTTTTT.

This clonotype has more than one count but fewer than ten. The chain links TRBV6-1 to TRBJ2-1; 9 nucleotides agree with TRBD2. The V gene's germline CDR1 is MNHNS and CDR2 SASEGT. This CDR3 spans 14 amino acids. The J segment lost 3 bases and the V segment lost 7 bases, leaving 4 bases of the junction unmatched. CDR3 coding DNA: TGTGCCAGCATTCCACTAGCGGGCTACAATGAGCAGTTCTTC. Protein: CASIPLAGYNEQFF.

Only a few counts were recorded for this clonotype. The chain uses TRBV7-3 and TRBJ2-4, with 8 bases matching TRBD1. Trimming took 2 bases from V and 4 from J; bases not matched to a gene: 7. The CDR3 contains 16 residues. The germline gives CDR1 SGHTA, CDR2 FQGTGA. CDR3 DNA sequence: TGTGCCAGCAGCTTACTGGACAGGGTGTCAAAAAACATTCAGTACTTC. Amino acid sequence: CASSLLDRVSKNIQYF. Using reference TRBV7-3 and TRBJ2-4 for the parts outside the CDR3, the full variable domain is GAGVSQTPSNKVTEKGKYVELRCDPISGHTALYWYRQSLGQGPEFLIYFQGTGAADDSGLPNDRFFAVRPEGSVSTLKIQRTERGDSAVYLCASSLLDRVSKNIQYFGAGTRLSVL.

This clonotype was observed once. One end of the junction varies from germline; a read error may be responsible. V gene TRBV28 combines with J gene TRBJ2-3, with a possible D match to TRBD1 (6 bases). The CDR3 totals 15 residues. Germline CDR1 MDHEN, CDR2 SYDVKM. The chain's CDR3 is CASSSHRDLTDAQYF. The CDR3 DNA sequence: TGTGCCAGCAGTTCCCACAGGGATCTCACAGATGCGCAGTATTTT.

The chain joins TRBV6-1 to TRBJ1-6, with TRBD1 matching 9 bases. The V and J ends lost 4 bases and 7 bases, in that order; junction bases with no gene match: 11. Germline CDR1 MNHNS, CDR2 SASEGT. The CDR3 consists of 17 residues. The CDR3 region is CASSVDLSTGGNSPLHF. CDR3 sequence (DNA): TGTGCCAGCAGTGTCGACTTATCGACAGGGGGAAATTCACCCCTCCACTTT.

This clonotype was detected a few times. This chain joins TRBV6-5 and TRBJ1-5, with 9 nucleotides matching TRBD1. The V segment lost 6 bases and the J segment 4 bases; nucleotides outside the gene matches: 7. CDR1 and CDR2 from the germline V gene are MNHEY and SVGAGI. CDR3 size: 15 residues. The CDR3 DNA follows: TGTGCCAGCAGGACCGACAGGGGGGGGAATCAGCCCCAGCATTTT. It specifies CASRTDRGGNQPQHF.

The genes are TRBV30 and TRBJ1-4; tentatively, D is TRBD1 (5 bases). Germline CDR1 GTSNPN, CDR2 SVGIG (reference sequence). The CDR3 runs to 13 residues. The CDR3 here is CVGGEQTNEKLFF. The CDR3 coding sequence is TGTGTCGGAGGGGAGCAAACTAATGAAAAACTGTTTTTT.

The gene calls are TRBV28 and TRBJ2-2; 13 bases agree with TRBD2. Germline V CDR1 and CDR2: MDHEN, SYDVKM. The CDR3 totals 16 residues. V gave up 5 bases and J gave up 7 bases; unmatched junction bases: 7. CDR3 protein: CASSATSGGAVGELFF. The CDR3, as DNA: TGTGCCAGCAGTGCAACTAGCGGGGGGGCCGTCGGGGAGCTGTTTTTT.

This clonotype appeared many times. This chain links TRBV29-1 with TRBJ2-1; TRBD1 aligns across 9 bases. The V segment lost 6 bases and the J segment 7 bases; nucleotides outside the gene matches: 13. Germline assignment: CDR1 SQVTM and CDR2 ANQGSEA. The CDR3 is made up of 15 amino acids. The CDR3 nucleotides read TGCAGCGTCCCGAGGGGACAGGGCCGTCTAAATGAGCAGTTCTTC. Its translation: CSVPRGQGRLNEQFF.

At least ten counts were recorded for this clonotype. This chain uses TRBV2 with TRBJ2-5; weak D call: TRBD2 (5 bases). Trimming shortened V by 8 bases and J by 2 bases, and 9 bases separated the two germline ends. The CDR3 runs 12 residues. CDR1 is SNHLY, CDR2 FYNNEI, per germline. CDR3 nucleotides: TGTGCCAGCGGGGAGCGGCAAGAGACCCAGTACTTC. Encoded protein: CASGERQETQYF.

The table lists this clonotype with a few counts. The gene calls are TRBV5-1 and TRBJ2-1, with D tentatively TRBD2 (6 bases). V lost 2 bases and J 7 bases, leaving 13 bases between the germline ends. This CDR3 comprises 14 residues. Germline lookup yields CDR1 SGHRS and CDR2 YFSETQ. The CDR3 coding sequence is TGCGCCAGCAGCTTTTTTGGGGGGACTAATGAGCAGTTCTTC. It encodes CASSFFGGTNEQFF.

The chain carries TRBV3-1 and TRBJ2-5; no definite D call. The CDR3 runs 13 residues. Germline CDR1 is LGHDT and CDR2 is YNNKEL (reference sequence). Trimming took off 0 bases at V and 7 bases at J, with 9 bases between the two ends. The CDR3 region is CASSQDRRVTQYF. The CDR3 region has the DNA TGTGCCAGCAGCCAAGATCGAAGGGTGACCCAGTACTTC.

J is TRBJ2-7 and V is TRBV20-1, with a weak D call TRBD2 (6 bases). In germline, CDR1 is DFQATT, CDR2 SNEGSKA (reference sequence). V gave up 0 bases and J gave up 6 bases, with 21 bases separating them. The CDR3 sequence is 16 residues long. The CDR3 DNA reads TGCAGTGCTAGAGATCTGGCCGGAGGGACTCTGGGCGAGCAGTACTTC. This encodes CSARDLAGGTLGEQYF.

CDR3 nucleotide sequence: TGTGCCAGCAGTTACCGAGGTGGGGGGCGATGCAATCAGCCCCAGCATTTT. This encodes CASSYRGGGRCNQPQHF. The rearrangement links TRBV6-6 to TRBJ1-5, with a weak D call TRBD1 (6 bases). Trimming took off 2 bases at V and 2 bases at J, with 16 bases between the two ends. Germline CDR1 MNHNY, CDR2 SVGAGI (reference sequence). The CDR3 runs 17 residues.

This chain uses TRBV11-2 with TRBJ2-1; 9 bases are a match to TRBD2. Germline V CDR1 and CDR2: SGHAT, FQNNGV. V lost 1 base to trimming and J lost 8 bases; unmatched junction nucleotides: 21. This CDR3 has 20 amino acids. The CDR3 nucleotides read TGTGCCAGCAGCTTAGTCTCCGGCAAGGGCGGGGGGGCCGTAGGAGATGAGCAGTTCTTC. As protein: CASSLVSGKGGGAVGDEQFF.

This clonotype was seen many times. The chain has TRBV12-3 or TRBV12-4 and TRBJ2-7, with TRBD1 as a possible D gene (6 bases). V gave up 6 bases and J gave up 6 bases, with 24 bases separating them. CDR3 length: 16 amino acids. The CDR3 here is CASRPSTGSPLAEQYF. Here the CDR3 DNA reads TGTGCCAGCAGACCCTCGACAGGATCCCCACTGGCCGAGCAGTACTTC.

The chain uses TRBV7-9 and TRBJ2-7, with D unclear. Germline V lookup: CDR1 SEHNR, CDR2 FQNEAQ (reference sequence). V was trimmed by 6 bases and J by 4 bases, leaving 7 bases between them. The CDR3 consists of 11 residues. CDR3 sequence: CASSNEYEQYF. DNA for the CDR3: TGTGCCAGCAGTAATGAGTACGAGCAGTACTTC. Based on the CDR3 plus reference TRBV7-9 and TRBJ2-7, the full variable domain is DTGVSQNPRHKITKRGQNVTFRCDPISEHNRLYWYRQTLGQGPEFLTYFQNEAQLEKSRLLSDRFSAERPKGSFSTLEIQRTEQGDSAMYLCASSNEYEQYFGPGTRLTVT.

This rearrangement joins TRBV20-1 to TRBJ2-2; 13 nucleotides line up with TRBD2. The CDR3 spans 15 residues. CDR1 and CDR2 from the germline V gene are DFQATT and SNEGSKA (reference sequence). Losses at the gene ends were 6 bases for V and 2 bases for J; bases not matched to a gene: 3. The chain's CDR3 is CSAKGLAGNTGELFF. The CDR3 DNA follows: TGCAGTGCGAAGGGACTAGCGGGAAACACCGGGGAGCTGTTTTTT.

The rearrangement joins TRBV5-1 to TRBJ1-1; possible D gene TRBD1, 6 bases. With 4 bases removed from V and 1 base from J, the gap between germline ends came to 11 bases. There are 14 residues in the CDR3. CDR1 is SGHRS and CDR2 is YFSETQ in the germline V gene. The CDR3 region has the DNA TGCGCCAGCAGCGCTGGACAGCAGAACACTGAAGCTTTCTTT. Its protein is CASSAGQQNTEAFF.

This clonotype has more than one count but fewer than ten. V gene TRBV4-1 combines with J gene TRBJ2-7; TRBD1 agrees at 9 bases. This CDR3 contains 15 residues. Trimming cost V 4 bases and J 4 bases; bases outside gene matches: 8. Germline V gene data show CDR1 as MGHRA and CDR2 as YSYEKL. The CDR3 sequence: CASSPMGQGIYEQYF. The CDR3 DNA follows: TGCGCCAGCAGCCCGATGGGACAGGGTATTTACGAGCAGTACTTC.

This clonotype was detected only a few times. J is TRBJ1-3 and V is TRBV4-3; D unclear. The CDR3 has 12 amino acids. V was cut by 0 bases and J by 10 bases, with 7 bases left in between. In germline, CDR1 is LGHNA, CDR2 YSLEER. In DNA, the CDR3 is TGCGCCAGCAGCCAAGATTTGCAAACCATATATTTT. It translates to CASSQDLQTIYF.

The V call is TRBV7-9, the J call TRBJ2-7; TRBD2 matches 7 bases. The CDR3 runs 15 residues. The V gene end was trimmed by 2 bases and the J gene end by 0 bases; junction bases not matched to a gene: 4. Germline CDR1 reads SEHNR; CDR2 reads FQNEAQ (reference sequence). The CDR3 protein is CASSLRGDLSYEQYF. For the CDR3, the DNA is TGTGCCAGCAGCTTACGGGGGGATCTCTCCTACGAGCAGTACTTC.

The gene calls are TRBV6-2 or TRBV6-3 and TRBJ2-3; TRBD2 matches 9 bases. The germline gives CDR1 MNHEY, CDR2 SVGEGT. V shed 11 bases and J 4 bases; nucleotides not matched to a gene: 13. This CDR3 has 15 amino acids. The CDR3 DNA reads TGTGCCGCCTTCCCGAGCGGGAGGACCGCAGATACGCAGTATTTT. Translating gives CAAFPSGRTADTQYF.

The CDR3 DNA follows: TGTGCCAGCAGCCAAGTGAGACAGGTTGACGAGCAGTACTTC. This encodes CASSQVRQVDEQYF. The chain uses TRBV14 and TRBJ2-7, with D tentatively TRBD1 (6 bases). The CDR3 loop spans 14 amino acids. Looked up from germline, CDR1 is SGHDN and CDR2 is FVKESK. Deletions cut 1 base from V and 5 bases from J, with 12 bases between. The entire variable domain, with the rest obtained from reference TRBV14 and TRBJ2-7, is as follows: EAGVTQFPSHSVIEKGQTVTLRCDPISGHDNLYWYRRVMGKEIKFLLHFVKESKQDESGMPNNRFLAERTGGTYSTLKVQPAELEDSGVYFCASSQVRQVDEQYFGPGTRLTVT.

This clonotype was detected ten times or more. V is TRBV20-1 and J is TRBJ2-1; D is ambiguous. The V end was cut by 2 bases, the J end by 6 bases, with 14 bases between. The CDR3 is 14 residues long. Per germline, CDR1 DFQATT and CDR2 SNEGSKA (reference sequence). The CDR3 sequence is CSARPRLLTNEQFF. The CDR3 DNA reads as TGCAGTGCTAGACCTCGGCTGCTTACCAATGAGCAGTTCTTC.